The source of this TCR beta chain is a study of OX40 agonist ivuxolimab in advanced cancers. Across the study: Prior anti-PD-1, anti-PD-L1 or anti-CTLA-4 therapy was allowed; roughly 40% had some. Whole-study results and caveats: CD8+ T cells (on average) carried more expanded clones than CD4+ T cells. Expanded peripheral T cell antigen specificity was not determined.

About this clone itself: Its cognate antigen is unknown.

Here immunoSEQ multiplex PCR was the method, and the copy in TCRdb shows in-frame clones only, minus some. The sample has around 58,000 clones, 84% seen once. V lost 4 bases and J 2 bases, leaving 9 bases between the germline ends. The CDR3 runs 13 residues. Germline loops: CDR1 SGHDT, CDR2 YYEEEE. This TCR was recovered from an adult with an advanced solid tumor such as melanoma, head and neck, liver or kidney cancer. The V call is TRBV5-6, the J call TRBJ1-1, with D hard to call. The specimen was CD4+ or CD8+ T cells sorted from blood, collected in a trial of the OX40 agonist ivuxolimab. Here the CDR3 DNA reads TGTGCCAGCAGCCTACGACCTAACACTGAAGCTTTCTTT. Protein sequence: CASSLRPNTEAFF.